These T cell receptor beta chains were read from a single sample in a study of blood T cell repertoires in COVID-19. Sequencing was performed with immunoSEQ multiplex PCR; in TCRdb, only in-frame clones are kept and a portion is missing. The sample lists 270,000 or so clones; about 85% were seen once. The sequenced sample was peripheral blood. The receptor set was obtained from a human donor in a cohort sampled during active COVID-19. CDR3s include the opening cysteine and the closing phenylalanine or tryptophan. D genes are given only for firm matches. A row's size may be missing; if present it is once, few, many or a size class.

abundance,v_gene,j_gene,d_gene,CDR3nt,CDR3aa
NA,TRBV19,TRBJ1-6,NA,TGTGCCAGTGGCCCTTCACCCCTCCACTTT,CASGPSPLHF
NA,TRBV19,TRBJ2-6,TRBD1,TGTGCCAGTAGTATAGCCGGACAGGCGATGATCTCTGGGGCCAACGTCCTGACTTTC,CASSIAGQAMISGANVLTF
NA,TRBV18,TRBJ2-5,TRBD1,TGTGCCAGCACTCGGACAGGGGAAGAGACCCAGTACTTC,CASTRTGEETQYF
NA,TRBV7-9,TRBJ2-5,TRBD2,TGTGCCAGCAGCTTAGCGTCTAGCGGGAGTAGGAAGACCCAGTACTTC,CASSLASSGSRKTQYF
NA,TRBV13,TRBJ2-2,NA,TGTGCCAGCAGCGACTTGGCAGACGGGGAGCTGTTTTTT,CASSDLADGELFF
NA,TRBV18,TRBJ1-2,NA,TGTGCCAGCTCACTACAGGATCTAGGCTACACCTTC,CASSLQDLGYTF
NA,TRBV18,TRBJ2-2,TRBD2,TGTGCCAGCTCACCCTACAGCGGGGCGAACACCGGGGAGCTGTTTTTT,CASSPYSGANTGELFF
NA,TRBV6-5,TRBJ2-3,NA,TGTGCCAGCAAGCTAGGGGTGGCAGATACGCAGTATTTT,CASKLGVADTQYF
NA,TRBV4-1,TRBJ2-3,NA,TGCGCCAGCAGCTCGCGAGGGGGTTCGGATACGCAGTATTTT,CASSSRGGSDTQYF
NA,TRBV7-3,TRBJ1-6,TRBD1,TGTGCCAGCAGCTTAAGGGCAGGGGGTGATTCACCCCTCCACTTT,CASSLRAGGDSPLHF
NA,TRBV19,TRBJ2-7,TRBD2,TGTGCCAGTAGTATCATCCTAGCGGGAGATTACGAGCAGTACTTC,CASSIILAGDYEQYF
NA,TRBV27,TRBJ1-6,TRBD1,TGTGCCAGCAGTTTAGAAGGGGGCGATTCACCCCTCCACTTT,CASSLEGGDSPLHF
NA,TRBV3-1/TRBV3-2,TRBJ1-5,NA,TGTGCCAGCAGCCCGTCTTATCCGGGCAATCAGCCCCAGCATTTT,CASSPSYPGNQPQHF
NA,TRBV24-1,TRBJ2-3,TRBD2,TGTGCCACCAGTGATCGGACTAGCGTCACAGATACGCAGTATTTT,CATSDRTSVTDTQYF
few,TRBV5-1,TRBJ1-1,NA,TGCGCCAGCAGCTTCCAGGTGAACACTGAAGCTTTCTTT,CASSFQVNTEAFF
NA,TRBV6-5,TRBJ2-1,TRBD2,TGTGCCAGCAGTTACGTAGCGGGAGGATACAATGAGCAGTTCTTC,CASSYVAGGYNEQFF
NA,TRBV5-6,TRBJ1-4,TRBD1,TGTGCCAGCAGTTCCGACAGGGGCGCCGTATCTAATGAAAAACTGTTTTTT,CASSSDRGAVSNEKLFF
NA,TRBV11-2,TRBJ1-6,TRBD1,TGTGCCAGCAGCTCGGGACAGCGGAATTCACCCCTCCACTTT,CASSSGQRNSPLHF
NA,TRBV19,TRBJ2-2,TRBD2,TGTGCCAGTAGTAGAAGGACGGGAGGGCAGACCGGGGAGCTGTTTTTT,CASSRRTGGQTGELFF
few,TRBV7-2,TRBJ1-5,TRBD1,TGTGCCAGCAGCTTAGTTGGGACAGGGGATCAGCCCCAGCATTTT,CASSLVGTGDQPQHF
NA,TRBV19,TRBJ2-3,NA,TGTGCCAGTAGTATGCGCGCTAGCACAGATACGCAGTATTTT,CASSMRASTDTQYF
NA,TRBV29-1,TRBJ1-5,NA,TGCAGCGTTGAAGATCAGGATCAGCCCCAGCATTTT,CSVEDQDQPQHF
NA,TRBV6-5,TRBJ1-6,TRBD1,TGTGCCAGCAGACCCCGGACAGGGCGTAATTCACCCCTCCACTTT,CASRPRTGRNSPLHF
NA,TRBV29-1,TRBJ2-7,TRBD1,TGCAGCGTGGGTGGACAGGGGTTCAACGAGCAGTACTTC,CSVGGQGFNEQYF
NA,TRBV3-1/TRBV3-2,TRBJ2-7,NA,TGTGCCAGCAGCCAAGCCAGCGGGTCCTCCTACGAGCAGTACTTC,CASSQASGSSYEQYF
NA,TRBV19,TRBJ2-1,TRBD2,TGTGCCAGTAGTCACTCCCCGGGACTAGCGGGTATTGAGCAGTTCTTC,CASSHSPGLAGIEQFF
NA,TRBV5-6,TRBJ2-2,NA,TGTGCCAGCAGTTTTGTGGGGAGGACAAACACCGGGGAGCTGTTTTTT,CASSFVGRTNTGELFF
once,TRBV7-2,TRBJ1-4,TRBD1,TGTGCCAGCAGCTCCCTCTACGGGACAGGGGATGAAAAATTGTTTTTT,CASSSLYGTGDEKLFF